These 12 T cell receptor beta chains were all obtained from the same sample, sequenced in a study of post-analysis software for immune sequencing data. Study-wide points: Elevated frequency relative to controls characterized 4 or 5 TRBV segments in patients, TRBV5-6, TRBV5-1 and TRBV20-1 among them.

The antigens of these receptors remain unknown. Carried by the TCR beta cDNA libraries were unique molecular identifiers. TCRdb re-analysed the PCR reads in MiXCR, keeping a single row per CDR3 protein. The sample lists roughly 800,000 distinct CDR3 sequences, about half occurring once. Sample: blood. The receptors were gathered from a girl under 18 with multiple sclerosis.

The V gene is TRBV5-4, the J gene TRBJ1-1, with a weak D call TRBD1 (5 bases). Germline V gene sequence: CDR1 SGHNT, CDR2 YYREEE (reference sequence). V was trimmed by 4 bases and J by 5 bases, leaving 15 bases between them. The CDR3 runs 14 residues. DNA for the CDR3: TGTGCCAGCAGCCCCGAAGGGGCGCGAACTGAAGCTTTCTTT. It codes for CASSPEGARTEAFF.

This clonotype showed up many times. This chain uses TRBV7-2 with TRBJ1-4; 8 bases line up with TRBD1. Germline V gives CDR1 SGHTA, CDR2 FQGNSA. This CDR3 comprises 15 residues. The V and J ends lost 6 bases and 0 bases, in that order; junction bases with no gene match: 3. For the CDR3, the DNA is TGTGCCAGCAGTCTGGACAGGGCAACTAATGAAAAACTGTTTTTT. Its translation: CASSLDRATNEKLFF. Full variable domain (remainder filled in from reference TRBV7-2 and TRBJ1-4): GAGVSQSPSNKVTEKGKDVELRCDPISGHTALYWYRQSLGQGLEFLIYFQGNSAPDKSGLPSDRFSAERTGGSVSTLTIQRTQQEDSAVYLCASSLDRATNEKLFFGSGTQLSVL.

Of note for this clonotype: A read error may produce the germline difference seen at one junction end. The CDR3 loop is CASSLRPQAEAFF. DNA of the CDR3: TGTGCCAGCAGCCTAAGACCCCAGGCTGAGGCTTTCTTT. The V call is TRBV7-9, the J call TRBJ1-1; D is ambiguous. Germline assignment: CDR1 SEHNR and CDR2 FQNEAQ (reference sequence). CDR3 length: 13 amino acids. The full variable domain, in which reference TRBV7-9 and TRBJ1-1 provide the parts outside the CDR3, is DTGVSQNPRHKITKRGQNVTFRCDPISEHNRLYWYRQTLGQGPEFLTYFQNEAQLEKSRLLSDRFSAERPKGSFSTLEIQRTEQGDSAMYLCASSLRPQAEAFFGQGTRLTVV.

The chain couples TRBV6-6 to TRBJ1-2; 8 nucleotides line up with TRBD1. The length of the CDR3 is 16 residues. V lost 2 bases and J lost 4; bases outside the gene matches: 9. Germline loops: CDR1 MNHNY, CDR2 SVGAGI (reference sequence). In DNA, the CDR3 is TGTGCCAGCAGTTACGCCATAATTGGACAGGGCTATGGCTACACCTTC. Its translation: CASSYAIIGQGYGYTF.

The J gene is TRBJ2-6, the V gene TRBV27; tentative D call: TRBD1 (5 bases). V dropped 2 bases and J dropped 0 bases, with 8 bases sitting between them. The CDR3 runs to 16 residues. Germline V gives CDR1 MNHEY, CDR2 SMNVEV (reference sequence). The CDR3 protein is CASSLGAFSGANVLTF. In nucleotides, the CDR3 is TGTGCCAGCAGTTTAGGGGCGTTCTCTGGGGCCAACGTCCTGACTTTC.

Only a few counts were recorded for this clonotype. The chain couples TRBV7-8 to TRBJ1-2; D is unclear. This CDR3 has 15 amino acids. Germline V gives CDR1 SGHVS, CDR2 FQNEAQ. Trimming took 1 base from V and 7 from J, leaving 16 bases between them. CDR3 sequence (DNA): TGTGCCAGCAGCTTAGTTTCGGGAGGGAAGGGTGGCTACACCTTC. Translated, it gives CASSLVSGGKGGYTF.

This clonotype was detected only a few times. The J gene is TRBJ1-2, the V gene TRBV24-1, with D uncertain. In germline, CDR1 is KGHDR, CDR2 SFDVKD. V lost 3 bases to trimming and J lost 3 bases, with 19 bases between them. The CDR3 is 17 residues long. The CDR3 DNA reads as TGTGCCACCAGTGATCGGGAGAAGCCAGGCCCCGACTATGGCTACACCTTC. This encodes CATSDREKPGPDYGYTF.

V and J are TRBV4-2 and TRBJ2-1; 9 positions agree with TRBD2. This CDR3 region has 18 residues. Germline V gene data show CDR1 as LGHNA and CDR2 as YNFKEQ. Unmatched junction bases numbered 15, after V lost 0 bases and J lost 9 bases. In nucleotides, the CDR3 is TGTGCCAGCAGCCAAGATCCCCGGGGTAGCGGGAGATGGGGTGAGCAGTTCTTC. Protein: CASSQDPRGSGRWGEQFF.

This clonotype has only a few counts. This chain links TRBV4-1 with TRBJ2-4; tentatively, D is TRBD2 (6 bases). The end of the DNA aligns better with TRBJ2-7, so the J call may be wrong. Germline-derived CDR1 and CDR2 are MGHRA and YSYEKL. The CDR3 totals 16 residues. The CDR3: CASSPGLAAWSGEQYF. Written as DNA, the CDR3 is TGCGCCAGCAGCCCGGGACTCGCGGCGTGGAGTGGCGAGCAGTACTTC.

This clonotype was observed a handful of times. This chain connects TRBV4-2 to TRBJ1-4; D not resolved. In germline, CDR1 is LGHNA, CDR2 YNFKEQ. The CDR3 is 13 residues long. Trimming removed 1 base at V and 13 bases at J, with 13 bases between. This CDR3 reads CASSQGGTAGLFF. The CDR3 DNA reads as TGTGCCAGCAGCCAAGGGGGAACAGCCGGACTGTTTTTT.

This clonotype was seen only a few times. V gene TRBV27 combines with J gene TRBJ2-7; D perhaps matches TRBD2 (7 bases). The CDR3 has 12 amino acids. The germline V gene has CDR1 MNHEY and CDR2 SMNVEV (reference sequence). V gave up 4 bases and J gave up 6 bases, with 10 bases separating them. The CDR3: CASSWGGGEQYF. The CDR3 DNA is TGTGCCAGCAGTTGGGGAGGGGGCGAGCAGTACTTC.

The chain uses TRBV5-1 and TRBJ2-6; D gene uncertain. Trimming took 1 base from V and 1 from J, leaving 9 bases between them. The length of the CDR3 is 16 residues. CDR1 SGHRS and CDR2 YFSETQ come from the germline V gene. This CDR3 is CASSLRLDSGANVLTF. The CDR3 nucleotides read TGCGCCAGCAGCTTGAGGTTGGATTCTGGGGCCAACGTCCTGACTTTC.